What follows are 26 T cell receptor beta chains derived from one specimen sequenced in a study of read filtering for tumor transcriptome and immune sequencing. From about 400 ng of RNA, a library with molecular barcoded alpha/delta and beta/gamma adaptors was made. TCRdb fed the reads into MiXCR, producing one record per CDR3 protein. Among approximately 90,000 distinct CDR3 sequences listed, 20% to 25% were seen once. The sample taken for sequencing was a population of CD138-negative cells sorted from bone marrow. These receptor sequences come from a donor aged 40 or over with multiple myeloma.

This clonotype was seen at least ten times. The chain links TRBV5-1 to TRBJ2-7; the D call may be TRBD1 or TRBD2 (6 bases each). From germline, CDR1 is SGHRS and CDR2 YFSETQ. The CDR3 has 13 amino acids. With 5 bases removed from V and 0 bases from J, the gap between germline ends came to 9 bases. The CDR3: CASRRDNSYEQYF. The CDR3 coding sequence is TGCGCCAGCAGGCGGGACAACTCCTACGAGCAGTACTTC.

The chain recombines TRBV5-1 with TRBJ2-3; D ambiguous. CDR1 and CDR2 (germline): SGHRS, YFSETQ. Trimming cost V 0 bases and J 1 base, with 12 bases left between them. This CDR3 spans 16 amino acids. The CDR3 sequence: CASSLEVVRGTDTQYF. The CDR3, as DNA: TGCGCCAGCAGCTTGGAGGTGGTACGAGGCACAGATACGCAGTATTTT.

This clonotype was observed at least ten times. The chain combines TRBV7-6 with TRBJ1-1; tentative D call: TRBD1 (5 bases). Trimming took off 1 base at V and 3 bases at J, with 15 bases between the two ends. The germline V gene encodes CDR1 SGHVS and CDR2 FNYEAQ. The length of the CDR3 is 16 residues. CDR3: CASSLVGGAGDTEAFF. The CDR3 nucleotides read TGTGCCAGCAGCTTAGTAGGCGGGGCTGGGGACACTGAAGCTTTCTTT.

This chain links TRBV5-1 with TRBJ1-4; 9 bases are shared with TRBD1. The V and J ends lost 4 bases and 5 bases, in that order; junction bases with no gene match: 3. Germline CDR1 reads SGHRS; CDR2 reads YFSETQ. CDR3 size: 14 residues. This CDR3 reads CASSGGTGNEKLFF. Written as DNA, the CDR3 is TGCGCCAGCAGCGGCGGGACAGGGAATGAAAAACTGTTTTTT. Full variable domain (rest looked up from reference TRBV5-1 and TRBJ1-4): KAGVTQTPRYLIKTRGQQVTLSCSPISGHRSVSWYQQTPGQGLQFLFEYFSETQRNKGNFPGRFSGRQFSNSRSEMNVSTLELGDSALYLCASSGGTGNEKLFFGSGTQLSVL.

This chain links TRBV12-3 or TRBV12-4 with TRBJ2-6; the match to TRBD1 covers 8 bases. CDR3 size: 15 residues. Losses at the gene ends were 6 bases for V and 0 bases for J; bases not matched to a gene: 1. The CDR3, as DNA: TGTGCCAGCAGAACAGGGGGCTCTGGGGCCAACGTCCTGACTTTC. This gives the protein CASRTGGSGANVLTF.

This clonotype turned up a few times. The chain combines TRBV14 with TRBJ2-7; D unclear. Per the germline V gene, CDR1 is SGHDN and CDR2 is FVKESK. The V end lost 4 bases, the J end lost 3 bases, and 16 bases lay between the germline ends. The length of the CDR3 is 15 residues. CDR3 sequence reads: CASSPGPLGNYEQYF. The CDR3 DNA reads TGTGCCAGCAGCCCGGGCCCGCTGGGAAACTACGAGCAGTACTTC.

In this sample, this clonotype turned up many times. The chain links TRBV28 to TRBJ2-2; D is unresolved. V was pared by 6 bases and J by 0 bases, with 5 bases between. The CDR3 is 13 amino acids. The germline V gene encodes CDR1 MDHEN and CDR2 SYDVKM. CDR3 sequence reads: CASRVSNTGELFF. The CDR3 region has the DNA TGTGCCAGCAGGGTTTCGAACACCGGGGAGCTGTTTTTT.

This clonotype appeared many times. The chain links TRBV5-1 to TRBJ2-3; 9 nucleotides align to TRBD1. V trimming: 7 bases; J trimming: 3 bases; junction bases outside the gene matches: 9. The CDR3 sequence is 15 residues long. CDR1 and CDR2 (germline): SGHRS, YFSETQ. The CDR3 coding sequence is TGCGCCAGCGGCCGAGGGACAGGGACGACAGATACGCAGTATTTT. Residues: CASGRGTGTTDTQYF.

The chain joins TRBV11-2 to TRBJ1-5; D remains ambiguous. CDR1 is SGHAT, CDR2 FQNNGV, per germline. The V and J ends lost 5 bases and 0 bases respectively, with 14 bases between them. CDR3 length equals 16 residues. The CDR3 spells CASSPAVAHSNQPQHF. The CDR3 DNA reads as TGTGCCAGCAGCCCAGCGGTAGCTCATAGCAATCAGCCCCAGCATTTT.

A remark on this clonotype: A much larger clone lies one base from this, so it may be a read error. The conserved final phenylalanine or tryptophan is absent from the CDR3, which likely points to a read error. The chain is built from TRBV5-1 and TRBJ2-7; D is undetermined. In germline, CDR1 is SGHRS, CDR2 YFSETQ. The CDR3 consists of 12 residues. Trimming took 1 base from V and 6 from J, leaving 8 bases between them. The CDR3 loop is CASSLRVGEQYL. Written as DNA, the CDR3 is TGCGCCAGCAGCTTGCGAGTTGGCGAGCAGTACCTC.

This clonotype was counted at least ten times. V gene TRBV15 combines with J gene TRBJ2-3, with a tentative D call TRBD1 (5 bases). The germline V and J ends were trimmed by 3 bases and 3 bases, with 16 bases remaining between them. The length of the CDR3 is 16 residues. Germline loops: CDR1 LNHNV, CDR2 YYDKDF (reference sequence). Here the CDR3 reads CATSRARQSRTDTQYF. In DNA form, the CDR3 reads TGTGCCACCAGCAGGGCCCGACAGTCGAGGACAGATACGCAGTATTTT. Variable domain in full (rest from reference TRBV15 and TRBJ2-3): DAMVIQNPRYQVTQFGKPVTLSCSQTLNHNVMYWYQQKSSQAPKLLFHYYDKDFNNEADTPDNFQSRRPNTSFCFLDIRSPGLGDTAMYLCATSRARQSRTDTQYFGPGTRLTVL.

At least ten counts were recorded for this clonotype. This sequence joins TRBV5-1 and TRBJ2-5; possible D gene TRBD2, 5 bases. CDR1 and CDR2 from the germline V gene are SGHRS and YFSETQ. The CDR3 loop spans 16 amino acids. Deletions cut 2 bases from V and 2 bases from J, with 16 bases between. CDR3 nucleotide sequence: TGCGCCAGCAGCTTAGAGCTTTTAAGAGGGCAAGAGACCCAGTACTTC. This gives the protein CASSLELLRGQETQYF.

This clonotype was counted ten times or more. This CDR3 is CASSGFLAGASDTQYF. CDR3 bases: TGTGCCAGCAGTGGGTTCCTAGCGGGGGCATCAGATACGCAGTATTTT. The J gene is TRBJ2-3, the V gene TRBV2, with TRBD2 matching over 10 bases. The junction had 8 bases not matched to a gene; V was cut back by 4 bases and J by 4 bases. This CDR3 is 16 amino acids long. The germline CDR1 and CDR2 sequences are SNHLY and FYNNEI.

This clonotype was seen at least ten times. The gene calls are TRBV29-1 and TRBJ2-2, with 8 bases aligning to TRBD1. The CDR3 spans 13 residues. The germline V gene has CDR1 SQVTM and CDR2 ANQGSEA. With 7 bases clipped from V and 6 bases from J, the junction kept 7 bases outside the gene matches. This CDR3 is CSAGTGLPGELFF. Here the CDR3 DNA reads TGCAGCGCTGGGACAGGACTTCCCGGGGAGCTGTTTTTT.

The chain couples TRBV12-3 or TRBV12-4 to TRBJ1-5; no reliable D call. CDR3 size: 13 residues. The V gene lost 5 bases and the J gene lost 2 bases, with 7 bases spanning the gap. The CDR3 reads CASSPFGNQPQHF. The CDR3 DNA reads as TGTGCCAGCAGTCCCTTTGGCAATCAGCCCCAGCATTTT.

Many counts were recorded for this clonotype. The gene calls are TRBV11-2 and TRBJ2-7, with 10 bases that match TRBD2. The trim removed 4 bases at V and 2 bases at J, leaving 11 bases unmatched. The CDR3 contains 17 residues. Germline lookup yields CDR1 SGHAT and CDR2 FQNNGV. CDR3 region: CASSSLGLAEITYEQYF. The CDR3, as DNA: TGTGCCAGCAGCTCACTCGGACTAGCGGAAATTACCTACGAGCAGTACTTC.

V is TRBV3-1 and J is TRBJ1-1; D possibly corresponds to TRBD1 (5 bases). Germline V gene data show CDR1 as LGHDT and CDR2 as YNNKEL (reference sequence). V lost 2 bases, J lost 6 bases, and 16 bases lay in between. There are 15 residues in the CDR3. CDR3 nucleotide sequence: TGTGCCAGCAGCCAATCCCAGGGCGGGTGGTCTGAAGCTTTCTTT. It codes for CASSQSQGGWSEAFF. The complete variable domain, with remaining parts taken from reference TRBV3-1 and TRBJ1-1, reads DTAVSQTPKYLVTQMGNDKSIKCEQNLGHDTMYWYKQDSKKFLKIMFSYNNKELIINETVPNRFSPKSPDKAHLNLHINSLELGDSAVYFCASSQSQGGWSEAFFGQGTRLTVV.

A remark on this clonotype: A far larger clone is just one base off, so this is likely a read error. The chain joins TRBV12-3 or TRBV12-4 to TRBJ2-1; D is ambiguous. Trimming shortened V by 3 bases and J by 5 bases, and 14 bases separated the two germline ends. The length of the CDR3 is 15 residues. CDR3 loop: CASSLFGYSDNEQFF. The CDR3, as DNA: TGTGCCAGCAGTTTGTTTGGGTACTCGGACAATGAGCAGTTCTTC.

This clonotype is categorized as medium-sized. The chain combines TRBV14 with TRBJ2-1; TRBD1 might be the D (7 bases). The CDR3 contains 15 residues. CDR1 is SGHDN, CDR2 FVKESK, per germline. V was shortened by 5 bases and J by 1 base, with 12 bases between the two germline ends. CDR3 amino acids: CASSLQGTSYNEQFF. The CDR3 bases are TGTGCCAGCAGCTTACAGGGGACTTCCTACAATGAGCAGTTCTTC.

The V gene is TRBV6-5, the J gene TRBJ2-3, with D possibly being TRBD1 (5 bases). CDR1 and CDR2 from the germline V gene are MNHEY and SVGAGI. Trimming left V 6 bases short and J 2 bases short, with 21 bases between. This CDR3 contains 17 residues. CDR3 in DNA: TGTGCCAGCAGGAACAGGATTGGGGTTTCTTCCACAGATACGCAGTATTTT. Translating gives CASRNRIGVSSTDTQYF.

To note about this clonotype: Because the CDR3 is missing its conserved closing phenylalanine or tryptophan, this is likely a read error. The CDR3 DNA is TGCGCCAGCAGCCAAGATGAGGGGTCCTCCTGCAATGAGCAGTTCTCC. This encodes CASSQDEGSSCNEQFS. This chain uses TRBV4-1 with TRBJ2-1; either TRBD1 or TRBD2 may supply D (5 bases each). CDR3 length: 16 residues. Germline V gene lookup returns CDR1 MGHRA and CDR2 YSYEKL.

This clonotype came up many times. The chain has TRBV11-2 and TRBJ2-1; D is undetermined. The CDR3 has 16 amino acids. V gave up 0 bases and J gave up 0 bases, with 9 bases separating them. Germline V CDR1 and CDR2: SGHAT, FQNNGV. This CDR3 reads CASSLEGMSSYNEQFF. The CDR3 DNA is TGTGCCAGCAGCTTAGAAGGGATGAGCTCCTACAATGAGCAGTTCTTC.

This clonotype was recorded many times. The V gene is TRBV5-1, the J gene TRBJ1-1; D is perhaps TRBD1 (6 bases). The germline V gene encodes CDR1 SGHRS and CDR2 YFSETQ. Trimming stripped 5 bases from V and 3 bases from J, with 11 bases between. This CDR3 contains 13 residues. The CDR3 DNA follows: TGCGCCAGCAGGGACCCAGGGGACACTGAAGCTTTCTTT. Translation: CASRDPGDTEAFF.

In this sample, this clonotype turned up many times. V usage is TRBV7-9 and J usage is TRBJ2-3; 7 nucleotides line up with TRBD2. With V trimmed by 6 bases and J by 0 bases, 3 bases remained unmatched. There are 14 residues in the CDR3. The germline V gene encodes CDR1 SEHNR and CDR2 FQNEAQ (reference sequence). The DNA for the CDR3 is TGTGCCAGCAGGCGGGGGTCTAGCACAGATACGCAGTATTTT. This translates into CASRRGSSTDTQYF.

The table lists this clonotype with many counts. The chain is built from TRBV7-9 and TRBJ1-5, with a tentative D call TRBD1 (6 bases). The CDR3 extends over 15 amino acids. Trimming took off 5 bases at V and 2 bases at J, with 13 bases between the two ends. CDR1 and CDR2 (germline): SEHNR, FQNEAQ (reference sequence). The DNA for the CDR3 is TGTGCCAGCAGCCCGGTAGGGGGAGGCAATCAGCCCCAGCATTTT. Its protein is CASSPVGGGNQPQHF.

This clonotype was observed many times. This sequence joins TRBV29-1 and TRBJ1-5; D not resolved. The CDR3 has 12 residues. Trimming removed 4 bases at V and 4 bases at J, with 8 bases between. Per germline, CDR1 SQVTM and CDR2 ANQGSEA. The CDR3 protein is CSVGSGNQPQHF. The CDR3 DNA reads TGCAGCGTTGGGAGCGGGAATCAGCCCCAGCATTTT.